This passage covers 5 T cell receptor beta chains from one sample sequenced in a study of beta chain features in type 1 diabetes. Study outcomes and limitations: Moderate yet significant TCRB CDR3 shortening was seen in Type 1 diabetes patients in all four CD4+ subsets.

As every portion of the isolated RNA was reverse transcribed, the sequencing read expressed TCRB transcripts. Assay: immunoSEQ multiplex PCR; the TCRdb copy retains only in-frame clones and omits some. The sample comprises 600,000 to 700,000 clones, 9.5% to 15% of which are singletons, and more than 0.1% rests with the top ten. Their recognized antigens are unknown. Input material: naive CD4+ T cells from blood. The receptors shown here come from a man under 40 with type 1 diabetes.

This clone was counted between two and nine times. This rearrangement joins TRBV28 to TRBJ2-1, with 8 bases aligning to TRBD1. V was pared by 7 bases and J by 8 bases, with 7 bases of the junction left unmatched. The CDR3 has 13 amino acids. The germline V gene has CDR1 MDHEN and CDR2 SYDVKM. The CDR3 here is CASTSGQGYEQFF. The CDR3 DNA follows: TGTGCCAGCACCTCTGGACAGGGCTATGAGCAGTTCTTC.

This clone was seen a few times. J is TRBJ1-6 and V is TRBV11-2; perhaps TRBD1 as D (6 bases). Germline CDR1 and CDR2: SGHAT and FQNNGV. This CDR3 has 15 residues. V lost 6 bases to trimming and J lost 6 bases, with 15 bases between them. The CDR3 DNA reads as TGTGCCAGCAGGTTGGTGGGGGGCTTTAATTCACCCCTCCACTTT. It yields the protein CASRLVGGFNSPLHF. Full variable domain (rest looked up from reference TRBV11-2 and TRBJ1-6): EAGVAQSPRYKIIEKRQSVAFWCNPISGHATLYWYQQILGQGPKLLIQFQNNGVVDDSQLPKDRFSAERLKGVDSTLKIQPAKLEDSAVYLCASRLVGGFNSPLHFGNGTRLTVT.

This clone has just a few counts. The V and J genes are TRBV7-9 and TRBJ2-5; no clear D. V was shortened by 5 bases and J by 5 bases, with 6 bases between the two germline ends. Germline CDR1 reads SEHNR; CDR2 reads FQNEAQ (reference sequence). There are 11 residues in the CDR3. The CDR3 sequence is CASSHGETQYF. CDR3 bases: TGTGCCAGCAGCCATGGGGAGACCCAGTACTTC.

This clone was observed a few times. V usage is TRBV6-6 and J usage is TRBJ1-5; D not resolved. V lost 8 bases to trimming and J lost 3 bases, with 8 bases between them. The CDR3 consists of 12 residues. The germline V gene encodes CDR1 MNHNY and CDR2 SVGAGI (reference sequence). Here the CDR3 reads CASRAPNQPQHF. The CDR3 DNA sequence: TGTGCCAGCCGGGCCCCCAATCAGCCCCAGCATTTT.

This chain connects TRBV7-6 to TRBJ2-5; no clear D. Germline loops: CDR1 SGHVS, CDR2 FNYEAQ. The ends were cut back, 5 bases at V and 1 base at J, with 11 bases in the middle. The length of the CDR3 is 14 residues. The CDR3 protein is CASSVDTVQETQYF. DNA for the CDR3: TGTGCCAGCAGCGTAGACACGGTCCAAGAGACCCAGTACTTC.